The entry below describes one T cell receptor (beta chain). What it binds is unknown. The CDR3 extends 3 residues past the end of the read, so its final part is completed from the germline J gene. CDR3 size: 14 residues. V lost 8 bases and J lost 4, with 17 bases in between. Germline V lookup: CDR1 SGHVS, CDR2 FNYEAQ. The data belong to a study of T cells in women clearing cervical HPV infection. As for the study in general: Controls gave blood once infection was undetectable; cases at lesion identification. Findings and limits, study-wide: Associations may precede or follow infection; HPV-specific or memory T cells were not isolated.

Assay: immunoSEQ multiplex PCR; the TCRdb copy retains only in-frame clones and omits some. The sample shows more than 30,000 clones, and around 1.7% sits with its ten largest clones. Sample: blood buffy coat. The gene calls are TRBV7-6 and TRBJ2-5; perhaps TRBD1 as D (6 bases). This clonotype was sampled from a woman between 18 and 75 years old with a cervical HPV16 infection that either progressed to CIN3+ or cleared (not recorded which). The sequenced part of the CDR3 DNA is TGTGCCAGCCGGGCTGGGGGCTGGGCAGAGACC. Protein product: CASRAGGWAET. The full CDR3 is CASRAGGWAETQYF.